These 8 T cell receptor beta chains share one sample of origin, sequenced in a study of cytomegalovirus exposure and HLA in healthy donors (TCRdb year 2017). Receptor libraries were prepared by the immunoSEQ multiplex PCR assay. A mixture of 60 forward primers for TCR Vbeta segments and 13 reverse primers for TCR Jbeta segments was used in the multiplex PCR. The source is immuneACCESS, and TCRdb retained only in-frame sequences with V and J called. Part of the clones is not carried over; for the studies checked, unresolved V genes explain less than half of this, and the remainder is unexplained. The sample table lists about 94,000 clones, about 80% of them with a count of one. Clones ranked in the top ten supply roughly 1.3% of the sample. Input material: PBMCs. The receptors shown here come from a male donor in good health and CMV-seronegative.

The V call is TRBV4-3, the J call TRBJ1-2; D is ambiguous. The V and J ends lost 0 bases and 7 bases respectively, with 18 bases between them. The germline CDR1 and CDR2 sequences are LGHNA and YSLEER. This CDR3 is 16 amino acids long. The CDR3 here is CASSQETTPERPGYTF. Here the CDR3 DNA reads TGCGCCAGCAGCCAAGAAACGACTCCTGAACGACCTGGCTACACCTTC.

This clone ranks as medium-sized (0.01 to 0.1%). The genes are TRBV6-1 and TRBJ1-1; D unresolved. Trimming pared 8 bases from V and 2 bases from J, leaving 12 bases between. The CDR3 length is 13 residues. Germline V gene lookup returns CDR1 MNHNS and CDR2 SASEGT. This chain's CDR3 is CASLQTENTEAFF. The CDR3 DNA is TGTGCCAGCCTGCAAACAGAAAACACTGAAGCTTTCTTT.

The chain couples TRBV5-1 to TRBJ2-2; maybe TRBD1 (6 bases). The CDR3 extends over 14 amino acids. CDR1 and CDR2 from the germline V gene are SGHRS and YFSETQ. Trimming left V 4 bases short and J 7 bases short, with 14 bases between. CDR3 region: CASSTTGIGGELFF. The CDR3, as DNA: TGCGCCAGCAGCACGACAGGTATCGGCGGGGAGCTGTTTTTT.

In its sample, this clone was seen a few times. The J gene is TRBJ2-7, the V gene TRBV6-5, with a weak D call TRBD1 (5 bases). The CDR3 loop spans 15 amino acids. Looked up from germline, CDR1 is MNHEY and CDR2 is SVGAGI. The V and J ends lost 0 bases and 6 bases respectively, with 15 bases between them. The CDR3: CASSYSSGRASEQYF. CDR3 DNA sequence: TGTGCCAGCAGTTACTCGAGTGGCAGGGCTAGCGAGCAGTACTTC.

This rearrangement joins TRBV5-1 to TRBJ1-1; no clear D. Trimming took off 0 bases at V and 4 bases at J, with 10 bases between the two ends. The CDR3 spans 14 residues. Per the germline V gene, CDR1 is SGHRS and CDR2 is YFSETQ. The CDR3 sequence: CASSLATQSTEAFF. CDR3 nucleotide sequence: TGCGCCAGCAGCTTGGCCACACAGAGCACTGAAGCTTTCTTT.

DNA for the CDR3: TGTGCCAGCAGTTTAGGTACAAATGGCACCATATATTTT. It specifies CASSLGTNGTIYF. The chain carries TRBV27 and TRBJ1-3, with no clear D. Per the germline V gene, CDR1 is MNHEY and CDR2 is SMNVEV (reference sequence). The CDR3 is 13 residues long. Trimming cost V 2 bases and J 9 bases, with 11 bases left between them.

V usage is TRBV6-5 and J usage is TRBJ1-1; 9 nucleotides agree with TRBD1. Germline CDR1 reads MNHEY; CDR2 reads SVGAGI. The CDR3 is 16 residues long. Germline trimming cut 4 bases from V and 2 bases from J; bases unmatched to any gene: 8. CDR3: CASSSRQGVVNTEAFF. CDR3 sequence (DNA): TGTGCCAGCAGTTCGAGACAGGGGGTAGTAAACACTGAAGCTTTCTTT.

This clone was seen once. V gene TRBV7-2 combines with J gene TRBJ2-7, with TRBD2 identical over 11 bases. V shed 5 bases, J shed 8 bases, and the junction held 11 bases outside the gene matches. The CDR3 length is 15 residues. CDR1 and CDR2 from the germline V gene are SGHTA and FQGNSA. Here the CDR3 DNA reads TGTGCCAGCAGCACCTTAGCGGGAGGGCCGGTGCAGCAGTACTTC. Translation: CASSTLAGGPVQQYF.